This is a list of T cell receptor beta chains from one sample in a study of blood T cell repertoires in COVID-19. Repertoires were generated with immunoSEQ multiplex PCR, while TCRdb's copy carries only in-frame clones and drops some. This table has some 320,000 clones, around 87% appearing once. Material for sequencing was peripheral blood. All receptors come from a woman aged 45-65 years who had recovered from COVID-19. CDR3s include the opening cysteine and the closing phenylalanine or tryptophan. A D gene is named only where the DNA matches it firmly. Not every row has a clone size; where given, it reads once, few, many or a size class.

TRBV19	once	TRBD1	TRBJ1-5	CASSIGQGWRNQPQHF	TGTGCCAGTAGTATAGGACAGGGGTGGCGCAATCAGCCCCAGCATTTT
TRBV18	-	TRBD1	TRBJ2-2	CATEPGQGTGELFF	TGTGCCACCGAGCCGGGACAGGGGACCGGGGAGCTGTTTTTT
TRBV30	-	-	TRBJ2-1	CAWSGGPRDNEQFF	TGTGCCTGGAGTGGGGGCCCTAGGGACAATGAGCAGTTCTTC
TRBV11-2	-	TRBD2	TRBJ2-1	CASSLRGLAAYQQFF	TGTGCCAGCAGCTTACGCGGACTAGCGGCGTACCAGCAGTTCTTC
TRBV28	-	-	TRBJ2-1	CASSGDGGSYNEQFF	TGTGCCAGCAGTGGGGACGGGGGCTCCTACAATGAGCAGTTCTTC
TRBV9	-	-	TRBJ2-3	CASSVGLTGGTDTQYF	TGTGCCAGCAGCGTAGGACTCACAGGTGGCACAGATACGCAGTATTTT
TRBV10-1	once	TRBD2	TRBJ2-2	CASSRTSGHTGELFF	TGCGCCAGCTCGAGGACTAGCGGGCACACCGGGGAGCTGTTTTTT
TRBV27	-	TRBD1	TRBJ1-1	CASSDHRGGTEAFF	TGTGCCAGCAGTGATCACAGGGGTGGCACTGAAGCTTTCTTT
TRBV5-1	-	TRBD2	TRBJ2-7	CASSFAGLAGEPFYEQYF	TGCGCCAGCAGCTTTGCCGGACTAGCGGGGGAACCGTTTTACGAGCAGTACTTC
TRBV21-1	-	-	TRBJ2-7	CASSRYVSPLAGVREQYF	TGTGCCAGCAGCCGCTATGTTTCCCCCCTAGCGGGAGTTCGCGAGCAGTACTTC
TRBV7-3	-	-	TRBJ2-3	CASSYGSPTDTQYF	TGTGCCAGCAGCTACGGGTCCCCCACAGATACGCAGTATTTT
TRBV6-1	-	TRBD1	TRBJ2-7	CASSDRDRVRYEQYF	TGTGCCAGCAGTGACAGGGACAGGGTAAGGTACGAGCAGTACTTC
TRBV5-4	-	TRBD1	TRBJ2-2	CASSGDRVGELFF	TGTGCCAGCAGCGGAGACAGGGTCGGGGAGCTGTTTTTT
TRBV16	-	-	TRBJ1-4	CASSPYDATNEKLFF	TGTGCCAGCAGCCCCTACGATGCAACTAATGAAAAACTGTTTTTT
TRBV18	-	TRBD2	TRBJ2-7	CASSPSGNSGYEQYF	TGTGCCAGCTCCCCTAGCGGGAACTCTGGCTACGAGCAGTACTTC
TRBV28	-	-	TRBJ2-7	CLRPSSGIYEQYF	TGTTTACGGCCCTCATCGGGGATATACGAGCAGTACTTC
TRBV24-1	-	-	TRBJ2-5	CATSDQQGTQYF	TGTGCCACCAGTGATCAACAGGGGACCCAGTACTTC
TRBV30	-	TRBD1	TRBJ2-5	CAWSAGQAWQGQYF	TGTGCCTGGAGCGCTGGACAGGCTTGGCAGGGCCAGTACTTC
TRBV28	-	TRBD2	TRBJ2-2	CASTDGGALGELFF	TGTGCCAGCACCGACGGGGGGGCACTGGGGGAGCTGTTTTTT
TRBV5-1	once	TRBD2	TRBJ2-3	CASSLLSGTTDTQYF	TGCGCCAGCAGCTTGCTTAGCGGGACAACAGATACGCAGTATTTT
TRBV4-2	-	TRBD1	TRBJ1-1	CASSHRTGSDEAFF	TGTGCCAGCAGCCACCGGACAGGGAGTGACGAAGCTTTCTTT
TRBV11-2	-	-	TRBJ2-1	CASSLRGGRGHNEQFF	TGTGCCAGCAGCTTAAGAGGAGGCAGGGGACACAATGAGCAGTTCTTC
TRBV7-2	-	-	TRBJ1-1	CASSLASTGYMNTEAFF	TGTGCCAGCAGCTTAGCTAGCACAGGGTACATGAACACTGAAGCTTTCTTT
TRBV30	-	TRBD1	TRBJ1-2	CAWRPDRGANYGYTF	TGTGCCTGGAGACCGGACAGGGGAGCTAACTATGGCTACACCTTC
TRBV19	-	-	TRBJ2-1	CASSIRTSRAYNEQFF	TGTGCCAGTAGTATACGCACTAGTCGAGCCTACAATGAGCAGTTCTTC
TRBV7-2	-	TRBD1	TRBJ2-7	CASSETGISSYEQYF	TGTGCCAGCAGCGAGACAGGGATCAGCTCCTACGAGCAGTACTTC
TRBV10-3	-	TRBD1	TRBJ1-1	CAISPMTGAVTEAFF	TGTGCCATCAGTCCTATGACAGGGGCGGTCACTGAAGCTTTCTTT
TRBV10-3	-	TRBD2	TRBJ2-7	CATGRGPDSYEQYF	TGTGCCACCGGGAGGGGCCCAGACTCCTACGAGCAGTACTTC
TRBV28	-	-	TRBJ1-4	CASSFGGPPNEKLFF	TGTGCCAGCAGTTTTGGTGGGCCCCCCAATGAAAAACTGTTTTTT
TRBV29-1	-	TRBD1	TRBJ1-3	CSVAPTGTAGNTIYF	TGCAGCGTTGCGCCGACCGGGACAGCCGGAAACACCATATATTTT
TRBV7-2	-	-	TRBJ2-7	CASSSRGLSYEQYF	TGTGCCAGCAGCTCTAGGGGACTTTCCTACGAGCAGTACTTC
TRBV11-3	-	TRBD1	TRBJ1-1	CASSPGGHTEAFF	TGTGCCAGCAGCCCAGGGGGGCACACTGAAGCTTTCTTT
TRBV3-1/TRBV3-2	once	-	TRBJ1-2	CASMGGAAGYTF	TGTGCCAGCATGGGGGGGGCTGCTGGCTACACCTTC